This T cell receptor beta chain was sequenced in a study of cytomegalovirus exposure and HLA in healthy donors. Comments on this clone: Its antigen is unidentified.

Study findings and constraints: The study put 150 to 200 TCR beta chains on its list as cytomegalovirus-associated. In an earlier analysis, about 87% or about 30%: the productive usage of most TCR beta V segments.

The donors comprised healthy bone marrow donors. 60 Vbeta and 13 Jbeta primers were used in PCR. Measured with immunoSEQ multiplex PCR; TCRdb has only the in-frame clones, and not every one. This repertoire comprises about 47,000 clones; its ten largest clones make up about 17%. The receptor's source is a male donor in good health and CMV-seronegative. Sequenced: PBMCs.

This CDR3 is CASSNRDSVYGYTF. CDR3 in DNA: TGTGCCAGCAGCAACCGGGACAGTGTATATGGCTACACCTTC. The chain employs TRBV7-9 and TRBJ1-2; 7 bases line up with TRBD1. The junction had 8 bases not matched to a gene; V was cut back by 5 bases and J by 5 bases. The CDR3 has 14 amino acids. The germline CDR1 and CDR2 sequences are SEHNR and FQNEAQ (reference sequence).